Each of the 23 T cell receptor beta chains below was sequenced from the same sample in a study of blood T cells in healthy people across ages. Alongside a J-beta primer mix, a sample-barcoded 5' primer served in a second PCR lasting about 7 to 11 cycles. TCRdb ran MiXCR on the 5' RACE reads and lists one entry per CDR3 protein. This sample has over 700,000 distinct CDR3 sequences; about 55% occur once, and the top ten carry 40% to 50%. The sequenced material came from blood. These TCRs come from a man older than 75 in good health.

This CDR3 reads CASSLGGRLADEQFF. The CDR3 DNA reads as TGTGCCAGCAGCTTAGGTGGGCGCCTAGCTGATGAGCAGTTCTTC. The J gene is TRBJ2-1, the V gene TRBV11-1; weak D call: TRBD2 (5 bases). The CDR3 has 15 residues. Trimming took 1 base from V and 8 from J, leaving 15 bases between them. CDR1 SGHAT and CDR2 FQDESV come from the germline V gene (reference sequence).

The chain recombines TRBV5-1 with TRBJ2-3; 9 positions match TRBD2. The CDR3 is made up of 17 amino acids. Germline trimming cut 5 bases from V and 1 base from J; bases unmatched to any gene: 11. The germline V gene encodes CDR1 SGHRS and CDR2 YFSETQ. CDR3 amino acids: CASRVPVAGGRTDTQYF. CDR3 nucleotide sequence: TGCGCCAGCAGGGTCCCAGTGGCGGGAGGGCGCACAGATACGCAGTATTTT.

The count of this clonotype is one. The rearrangement uses TRBV3-1 and TRBJ1-2, with 10 positions matching TRBD1. CDR3 length equals 14 residues. V dropped 3 bases and J dropped 6; count of bases not matched to a gene: 4. CDR1 is LGHDT, CDR2 YNNKEL, per germline (reference sequence). The CDR3 loop is CASSQDGTGDGYTF. The CDR3 DNA sequence: TGTGCCAGCAGCCAGGACGGGACAGGGGATGGCTACACCTTC. Looking up the rest from reference TRBV3-1 and TRBJ1-2 gives the full variable domain: DTAVSQTPKYLVTQMGNDKSIKCEQNLGHDTMYWYKQDSKKFLKIMFSYNNKELIINETVPNRFSPKSPDKAHLNLHINSLELGDSAVYFCASSQDGTGDGYTFGSGTRLTVV.

This clonotype showed up just a few times. The genes are TRBV20-1 and TRBJ1-4; D is undetermined. The germline gives CDR1 DFQATT, CDR2 SNEGSKA (reference sequence). The CDR3 sequence is 13 residues long. Between the trimmed V and J ends, which lost 6 bases and 1 base, there was a span of 9 bases. The CDR3 sequence is CSAFAVTNEKLFF. CDR3 nucleotides: TGCAGTGCGTTCGCCGTAACTAATGAAAAACTGTTTTTT.

This clonotype was picked up one time. V usage is TRBV5-1 and J usage is TRBJ2-5; 11 bases agree with TRBD2. The V gene's germline CDR1 is SGHRS and CDR2 YFSETQ. The CDR3 is made up of 19 amino acids. Germline trimming cut 0 bases from V and 11 bases from J; bases unmatched to any gene: 21. The CDR3 region is CASSLATGTSGLSYNEQYF. The CDR3 nucleotides are TGCGCCAGCAGCTTGGCTACCGGGACTAGCGGCCTCTCCTACAATGAGCAGTACTTC.

This clonotype was seen only a few times. The chain joins TRBV7-9 to TRBJ2-2; 8 positions match TRBD2. CDR3 length: 15 residues. The V and J ends lost 5 bases and 5 bases, in that order; junction bases with no gene match: 7. Germline CDR1 SEHNR, CDR2 FQNEAQ (reference sequence). The CDR3, as DNA: TGTGCCAGCAGCCTCAGCGGGAGAGGGACCGGGGAGCTGTTTTTT. This encodes CASSLSGRGTGELFF.

The J gene is TRBJ2-7, the V gene TRBV20-1; TRBD1 matches 9 bases. J gave up 2 bases and V 3 bases, and 5 bases lay outside the gene matches. The CDR3 totals 14 residues. Germline CDR1 and CDR2: DFQATT and SNEGSKA (reference sequence). CDR3 in amino acids: CSARIDRGTYEQYF. Written as DNA, the CDR3 is TGCAGTGCTAGGATTGACAGGGGGACCTACGAGCAGTACTTC.

The rearrangement uses TRBV7-9 and TRBJ2-5; a possible D gene is TRBD2 (5 bases). The germline CDR1 and CDR2 sequences are SEHNR and FQNEAQ (reference sequence). V was cut by 5 bases and J by 4 bases, with 17 bases left in between. The CDR3 totals 15 residues. For the CDR3, the DNA is TGTGCCAGCAGCCACCCGAGCGGACTTGGAGAGACCCAGTACTTC. This translates into CASSHPSGLGETQYF.

This clonotype was detected many times. The CDR3 protein is CASSEAGSTDTQYF. The CDR3 region has the DNA TGTGCCAGCAGTGAAGCGGGGTCCACAGATACGCAGTATTTT. This chain connects TRBV2 to TRBJ2-3; no clear D. Trimming left V 0 bases short and J 2 bases short, with 6 bases between. Germline values: CDR1 SNHLY, CDR2 FYNNEI. The CDR3 contains 14 residues. The full variable domain, with the rest looked up from reference TRBV2 and TRBJ2-3, is EPEVTQTPSHQVTQMGQEVILRCVPISNHLYFYWYRQILGQKVEFLVSFYNNEISEKSEIFDDQFSVERPDGSNFTLKIRSTKLEDSAMYFCASSEAGSTDTQYFGPGTRLTVL.

The V gene is TRBV5-1, the J gene TRBJ1-1; 7 nucleotides align to TRBD1. The V and J ends lost 0 bases and 3 bases, in that order; junction bases with no gene match: 5. The CDR3 length is 15 residues. Germline-derived CDR1 and CDR2 are SGHRS and YFSETQ. DNA of the CDR3: TGCGCCAGCAGCTTGGAAGGGGGCTCCCACACTGAAGCTTTCTTT. This codes for CASSLEGGSHTEAFF.

This sequence joins TRBV12-3 or TRBV12-4 and TRBJ2-1, with D possibly TRBD2 on 5 matching bases. The CDR3 sequence is 13 residues long. Trimming removed 5 bases at V and 7 bases at J, with 12 bases between. The CDR3 loop is CASSTKRENEQFF. The CDR3, as DNA: TGTGCCAGCAGTACCAAGAGGGAAAATGAGCAGTTCTTC.

This clonotype was seen more than once but under ten times. The chain has TRBV12-3 or TRBV12-4 and TRBJ1-2, with D perhaps TRBD1 (5 bases). This CDR3 has 17 amino acids. Trimming left V 6 bases short and J 2 bases short, with 22 bases between. In DNA form, the CDR3 reads TGTGCCAGCAGCAAACAACGAGGGGCGGACACAAACTATGGCTACACCTTC. Residues: CASSKQRGADTNYGYTF.

The V and J genes are TRBV29-1 and TRBJ1-1; D is uncertain. The CDR3 covers 11 residues. Germline CDR1 SQVTM, CDR2 ANQGSEA. V was trimmed by 7 bases and J by 7 bases, leaving 13 bases between them. The CDR3 protein is CSAKTRVEAFF. The CDR3 coding sequence is TGCAGCGCTAAGACGCGAGTTGAAGCTTTCTTT.

This clonotype was recorded a few times. The chain employs TRBV7-2 and TRBJ2-1; D is perhaps TRBD2 (6 bases). The germline CDR1 and CDR2 sequences are SGHTA and FQGNSA. This CDR3 has 13 amino acids. V was pared by 6 bases and J by 4 bases, with 10 bases between. The CDR3 region is CASREGNYNEQFF. CDR3 bases: TGTGCCAGCAGGGAGGGTAATTACAATGAGCAGTTCTTC.

V and J are TRBV5-1 and TRBJ2-1; 8 bases agree with TRBD2. This CDR3 has 15 amino acids. The germline gives CDR1 SGHRS, CDR2 YFSETQ. Trimming removed 4 bases from V and 1 base from J; junction bases left unmatched: 4. CDR3 nucleotides: TGCGCCAGCAGCGAAACTAGCGGATCCTACAATGAGCAGTTCTTC. Translation gives CASSETSGSYNEQFF.

In this sample, this clonotype turned up a few times. J is TRBJ2-5 and V is TRBV29-1, with D tentatively TRBD2 (6 bases). There are 16 residues in the CDR3. Per the germline V gene, CDR1 is SQVTM and CDR2 is ANQGSEA. The V end was cut by 1 base, the J end by 4 bases, with 19 bases between. The CDR3 spells CSVEGISRDRRETQYF. CDR3 bases: TGCAGCGTTGAAGGGATATCGCGGGATCGGCGAGAGACCCAGTACTTC.

This clonotype has a handful of counts. This rearrangement joins TRBV12-3 or TRBV12-4 to TRBJ2-1, with 7 bases that match TRBD1. The CDR3 contains 14 residues. J was trimmed by 8 bases and V by 5 bases; bases with no gene match: 9. The CDR3 loop reads CASSPETGYDEQFF. The CDR3 nucleotides are TGTGCCAGCAGTCCTGAGACAGGGTACGATGAGCAGTTCTTC.

The chain recombines TRBV5-5 with TRBJ1-2; perhaps TRBD1 as D (5 bases). This CDR3 has 13 amino acids. Trimming pared 0 bases from V and 7 bases from J, leaving 10 bases between. Germline assignment: CDR1 SGHKS and CDR2 YYEKEE (reference sequence). The CDR3 DNA sequence: TGTGCCAGCAGCTTGGCCGGGGCCCCTGGCTACACCTTC. Translated: CASSLAGAPGYTF.

This clonotype has at least ten counts. The chain has TRBV29-1 and TRBJ2-7; 9 bases are a match to TRBD1. This CDR3 has 13 residues. CDR1 SQVTM and CDR2 ANQGSEA come from the germline V gene. The J segment lost 3 bases and the V segment lost 7 bases, leaving 7 bases of the junction unmatched. CDR3 nucleotides: TGCAGCGCTTCTCTGGGACAGGGCTACGAGCAGTACTTC. This encodes CSASLGQGYEQYF.

The V and J genes are TRBV25-1 and TRBJ1-2; D ambiguous. V was pared by 1 base and J by 4 bases, with 4 bases between. The CDR3 extends over 12 amino acids. Germline V gene lookup returns CDR1 MGHDK and CDR2 SYGVNS. The CDR3: CASSELSYGYTF. The CDR3 bases are TGTGCCAGCAGTGAATTGAGCTATGGCTACACCTTC.

This clonotype was observed many times. The genes are TRBV12-5 and TRBJ2-5; the D gene is possibly TRBD2 (5 bases). V shed 6 bases and J shed 5 bases, with 16 bases lying between them. The CDR3 contains 14 residues. CDR1 LGHNT and CDR2 FRNRAP come from the germline V gene. For the CDR3, the DNA is TGTGCTAGTGGCCTAACTTTCCGCGGGGAGACCCAGTACTTC. It translates to CASGLTFRGETQYF.

The CDR3 DNA is TGCGCCAGCAGCTTAGTTATACTAGCGGGACGAGAGACCCAGTACTTC. This translates into CASSLVILAGRETQYF. The rearrangement links TRBV5-1 to TRBJ2-5; 10 positions agree with TRBD2. In germline, CDR1 is SGHRS, CDR2 YFSETQ. This CDR3 has 16 residues. V lost 2 bases and J lost 4; bases outside the gene matches: 8.

The chain recombines TRBV3-1 with TRBJ1-1, with 7 bases matching TRBD1. The germline V gene has CDR1 LGHDT and CDR2 YNNKEL (reference sequence). The V segment lost 3 bases and the J segment 1 base; nucleotides outside the gene matches: 5. This CDR3 has 15 amino acids. In DNA form, the CDR3 reads TGTGCCAGCAGCCACACGGACAGGCCGAACACTGAAGCTTTCTTT. Its protein is CASSHTDRPNTEAFF.